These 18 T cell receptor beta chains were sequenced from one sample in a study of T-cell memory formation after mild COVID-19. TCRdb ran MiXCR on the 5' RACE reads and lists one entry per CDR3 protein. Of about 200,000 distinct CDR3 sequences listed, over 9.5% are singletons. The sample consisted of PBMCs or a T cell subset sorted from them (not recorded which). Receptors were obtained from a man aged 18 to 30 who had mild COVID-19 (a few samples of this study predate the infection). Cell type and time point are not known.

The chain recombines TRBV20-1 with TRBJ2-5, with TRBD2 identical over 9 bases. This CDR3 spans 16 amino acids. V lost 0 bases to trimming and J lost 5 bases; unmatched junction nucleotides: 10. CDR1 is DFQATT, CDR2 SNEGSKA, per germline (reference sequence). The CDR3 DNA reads TGCAGTGCTAGAGATGGCGGGGGGGGTGGTGTGGAGACCCAGTACTTC. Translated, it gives CSARDGGGGGVETQYF.

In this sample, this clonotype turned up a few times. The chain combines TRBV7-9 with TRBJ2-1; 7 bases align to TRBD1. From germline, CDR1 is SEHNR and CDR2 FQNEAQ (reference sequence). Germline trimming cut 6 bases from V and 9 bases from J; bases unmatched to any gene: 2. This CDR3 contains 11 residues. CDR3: CASSDRAEQFF. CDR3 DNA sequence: TGTGCCAGCAGTGACAGGGCTGAGCAGTTCTTC.

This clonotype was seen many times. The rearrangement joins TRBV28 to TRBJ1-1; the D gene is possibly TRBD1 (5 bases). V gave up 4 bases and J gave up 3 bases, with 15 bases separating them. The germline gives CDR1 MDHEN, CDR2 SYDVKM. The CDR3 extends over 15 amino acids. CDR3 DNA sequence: TGTGCCAGCAGTTCCCTTGGAGGGGCGGACACTGAAGCTTTCTTT. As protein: CASSSLGGADTEAFF.

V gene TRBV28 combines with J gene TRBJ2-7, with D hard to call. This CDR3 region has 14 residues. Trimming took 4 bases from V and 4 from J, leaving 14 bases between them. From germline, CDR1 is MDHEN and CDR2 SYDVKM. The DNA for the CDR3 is TGTGCCAGCAGTTCCGGGCCGTGGGGATACGAGCAGTACGTC. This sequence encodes CASSSGPWGYEQYV.

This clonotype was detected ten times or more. CDR3 region: CASSQDPTSGKETQYF. In DNA, the CDR3 is TGTGCCAGCAGCCAAGATCCCACTAGCGGGAAAGAGACCCAGTACTTC. The rearrangement joins TRBV4-2 to TRBJ2-5, with 10 positions matching TRBD2. CDR1 LGHNA and CDR2 YNFKEQ come from the germline V gene. The length of the CDR3 is 16 residues. The trim removed 0 bases at V and 3 bases at J, leaving 4 bases unmatched.

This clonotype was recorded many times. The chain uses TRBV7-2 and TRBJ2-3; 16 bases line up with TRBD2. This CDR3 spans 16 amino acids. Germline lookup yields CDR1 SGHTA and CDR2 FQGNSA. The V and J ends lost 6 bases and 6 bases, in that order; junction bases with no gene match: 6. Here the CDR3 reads CASREPGLAGGDTQYF. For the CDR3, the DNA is TGTGCCAGCAGGGAACCGGGACTAGCGGGGGGGGATACGCAGTATTTT. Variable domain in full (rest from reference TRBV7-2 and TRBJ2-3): GAGVSQSPSNKVTEKGKDVELRCDPISGHTALYWYRQSLGQGLEFLIYFQGNSAPDKSGLPSDRFSAERTGGSVSTLTIQRTQQEDSAVYLCASREPGLAGGDTQYFGPGTRLTVL.

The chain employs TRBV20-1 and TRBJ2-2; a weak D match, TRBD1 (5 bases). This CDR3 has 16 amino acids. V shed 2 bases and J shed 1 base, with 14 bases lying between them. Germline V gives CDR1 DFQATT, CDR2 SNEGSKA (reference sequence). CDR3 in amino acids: CSARKPDRKNTGELFF. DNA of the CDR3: TGCAGTGCTAGAAAACCAGACAGAAAGAACACCGGGGAGCTGTTTTTT.

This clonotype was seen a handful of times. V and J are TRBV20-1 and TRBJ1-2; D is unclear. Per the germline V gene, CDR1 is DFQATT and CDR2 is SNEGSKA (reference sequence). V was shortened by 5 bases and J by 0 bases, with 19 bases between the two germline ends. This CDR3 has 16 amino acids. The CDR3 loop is CSASRPGRVSNYGYTF. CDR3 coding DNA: TGCAGTGCTTCCCGCCCTGGGAGGGTATCTAACTATGGCTACACCTTC.

The CDR3 nucleotides read TGTGCCAGCAGCCTACCGGGGGACACCCCCTACGAGCAGTACTTC. Its translation is CASSLPGDTPYEQYF. This sequence joins TRBV5-6 and TRBJ2-7; TRBD1 or TRBD2 may be the D gene (6 bases each). This CDR3 is built from 15 residues. Looked up from germline, CDR1 is SGHDT and CDR2 is YYEEEE. The V gene lost 4 bases and the J gene lost 2 bases, with 16 bases spanning the gap. The full variable domain, rest sourced from reference TRBV5-6 and TRBJ2-7, is DAGVTQSPTHLIKTRGQQVTLRCSPKSGHDTVSWYQQALGQGPQFIFQYYEEEERQRGNFPDRFSGHQFPNYSSELNVNALLLGDSALYLCASSLPGDTPYEQYFGPGTRLTVT.

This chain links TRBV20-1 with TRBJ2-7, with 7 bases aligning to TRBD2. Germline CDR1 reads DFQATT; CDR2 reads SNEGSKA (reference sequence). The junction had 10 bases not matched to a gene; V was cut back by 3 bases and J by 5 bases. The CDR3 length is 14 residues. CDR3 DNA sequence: TGCAGTGCTAGCTCCCAGAGGGGACTACACGAGCAGTACTTC. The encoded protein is CSASSQRGLHEQYF.

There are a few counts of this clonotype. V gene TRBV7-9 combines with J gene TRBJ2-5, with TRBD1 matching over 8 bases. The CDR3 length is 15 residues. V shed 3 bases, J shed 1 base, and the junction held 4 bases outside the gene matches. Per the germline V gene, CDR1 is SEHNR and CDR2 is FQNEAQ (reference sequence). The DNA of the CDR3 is TGTGCCAGCAGCTTCCCCGGACAGGGCCAAGAGACCCAGTACTTC. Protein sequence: CASSFPGQGQETQYF.

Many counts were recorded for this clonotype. The CDR3 reads CASSSGLLNTGELFF. CDR3 nucleotide sequence: TGTGCCAGCAGCTCCGGACTGTTAAACACCGGGGAGCTGTTTTTT. The rearrangement links TRBV27 to TRBJ2-2, with D possibly TRBD2 on 5 matching bases. Between the trimmed V and J ends, which lost 6 bases and 2 bases, there was a span of 13 bases. The CDR3 consists of 15 residues. Looked up from germline, CDR1 is MNHEY and CDR2 is SMNVEV (reference sequence).

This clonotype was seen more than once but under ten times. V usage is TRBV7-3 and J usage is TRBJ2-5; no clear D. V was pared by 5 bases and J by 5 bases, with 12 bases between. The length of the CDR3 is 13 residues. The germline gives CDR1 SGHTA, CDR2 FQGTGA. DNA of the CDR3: TGTGCCAGCAGCAAGCTAGGTGGTGAGACCCAGTACTTC. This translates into CASSKLGGETQYF.

The CDR3 coding sequence is TGTGCCAGCAGACGACAGGGGGGTACTGAAGCTTTCTTT. It translates to CASRRQGGTEAFF. The chain joins TRBV7-9 to TRBJ1-1, with 9 bases that match TRBD1. CDR1 is SEHNR, CDR2 FQNEAQ, per germline (reference sequence). J gave up 5 bases and V 6 bases, and 4 bases lay outside the gene matches. The CDR3 has 13 amino acids.

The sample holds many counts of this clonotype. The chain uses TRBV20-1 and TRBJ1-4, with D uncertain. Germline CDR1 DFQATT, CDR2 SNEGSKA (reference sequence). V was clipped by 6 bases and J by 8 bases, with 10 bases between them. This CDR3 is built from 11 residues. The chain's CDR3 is CSAEPGEKLFF. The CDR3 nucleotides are TGCAGTGCGGAGCCGGGAGAAAAACTGTTTTTT.

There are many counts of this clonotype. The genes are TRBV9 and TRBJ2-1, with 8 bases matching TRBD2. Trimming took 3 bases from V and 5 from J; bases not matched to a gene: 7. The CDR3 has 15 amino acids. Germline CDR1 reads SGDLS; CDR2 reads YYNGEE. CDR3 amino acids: CASSEAGLDNNEQFF. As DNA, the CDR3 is TGTGCCAGCAGCGAGGCGGGACTAGATAACAATGAGCAGTTCTTC.

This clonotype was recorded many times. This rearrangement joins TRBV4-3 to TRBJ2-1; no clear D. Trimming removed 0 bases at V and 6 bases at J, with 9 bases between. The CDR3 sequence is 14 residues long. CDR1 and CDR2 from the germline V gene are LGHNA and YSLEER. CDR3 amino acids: CASSQEARSNEQFF. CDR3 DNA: TGCGCCAGCAGCCAAGAGGCCAGGAGCAATGAGCAGTTCTTC.

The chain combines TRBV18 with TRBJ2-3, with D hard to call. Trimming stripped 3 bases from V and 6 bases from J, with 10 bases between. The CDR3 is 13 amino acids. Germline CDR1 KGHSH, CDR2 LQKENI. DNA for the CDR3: TGTGCCAGCTCACCCAAAGCTCCGGATACGCAGTATTTT. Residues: CASSPKAPDTQYF.